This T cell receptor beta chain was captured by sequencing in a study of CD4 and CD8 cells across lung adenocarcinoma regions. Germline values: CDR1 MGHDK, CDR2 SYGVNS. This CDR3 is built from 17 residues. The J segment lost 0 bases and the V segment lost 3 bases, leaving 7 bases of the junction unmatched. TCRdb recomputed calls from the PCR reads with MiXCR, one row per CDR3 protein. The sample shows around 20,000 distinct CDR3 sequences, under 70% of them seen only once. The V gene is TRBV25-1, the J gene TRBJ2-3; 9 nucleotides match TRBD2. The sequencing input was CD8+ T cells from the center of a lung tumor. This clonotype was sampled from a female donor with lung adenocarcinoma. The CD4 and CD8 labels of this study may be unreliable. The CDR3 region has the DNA TGTGCCAGCAGTGAGGCCCTCCTAGCGGGAAGCACAGATACGCAGTATTTT. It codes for CASSEALLAGSTDTQYF.